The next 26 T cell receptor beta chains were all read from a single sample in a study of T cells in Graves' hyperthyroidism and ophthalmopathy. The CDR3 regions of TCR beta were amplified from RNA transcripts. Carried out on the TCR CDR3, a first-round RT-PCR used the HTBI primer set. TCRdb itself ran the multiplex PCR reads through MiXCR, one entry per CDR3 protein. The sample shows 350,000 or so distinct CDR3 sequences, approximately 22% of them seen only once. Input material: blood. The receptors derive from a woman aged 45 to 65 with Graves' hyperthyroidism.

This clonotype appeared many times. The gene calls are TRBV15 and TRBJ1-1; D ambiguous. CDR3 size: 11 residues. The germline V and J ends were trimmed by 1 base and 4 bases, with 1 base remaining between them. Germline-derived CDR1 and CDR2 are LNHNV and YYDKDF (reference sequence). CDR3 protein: CATSRGTEAFF. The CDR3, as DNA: TGTGCCACCAGCAGAGGCACTGAAGCTTTCTTT.

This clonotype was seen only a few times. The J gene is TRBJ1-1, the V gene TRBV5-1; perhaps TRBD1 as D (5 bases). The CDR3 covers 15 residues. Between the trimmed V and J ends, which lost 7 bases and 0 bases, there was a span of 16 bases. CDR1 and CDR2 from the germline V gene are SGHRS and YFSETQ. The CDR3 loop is CASRQGAQMNTEAFF. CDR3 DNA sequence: TGCGCCAGCCGTCAGGGCGCCCAGATGAACACTGAAGCTTTCTTT.

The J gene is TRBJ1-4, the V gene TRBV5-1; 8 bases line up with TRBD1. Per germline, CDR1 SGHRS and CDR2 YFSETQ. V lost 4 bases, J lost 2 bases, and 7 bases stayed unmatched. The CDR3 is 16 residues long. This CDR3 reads CASSARGDRTNEKLFF. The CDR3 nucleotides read TGCGCCAGCAGCGCCCGGGGGGACAGGACTAATGAAAAACTGTTTTTT.

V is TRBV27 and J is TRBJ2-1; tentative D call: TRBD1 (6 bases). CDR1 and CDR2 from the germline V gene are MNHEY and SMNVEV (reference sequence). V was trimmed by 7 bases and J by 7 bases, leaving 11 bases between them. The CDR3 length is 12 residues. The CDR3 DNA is TGTGCCAGCACAGGGGTGGTTAATGAGCAGTTCTTC. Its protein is CASTGVVNEQFF.

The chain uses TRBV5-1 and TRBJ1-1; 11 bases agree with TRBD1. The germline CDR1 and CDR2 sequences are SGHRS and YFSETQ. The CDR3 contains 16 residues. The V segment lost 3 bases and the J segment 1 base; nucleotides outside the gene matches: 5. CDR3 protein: CASSSGQGARNTEAFF. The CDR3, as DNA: TGCGCCAGCAGCTCTGGACAGGGGGCCCGGAACACTGAAGCTTTCTTT.

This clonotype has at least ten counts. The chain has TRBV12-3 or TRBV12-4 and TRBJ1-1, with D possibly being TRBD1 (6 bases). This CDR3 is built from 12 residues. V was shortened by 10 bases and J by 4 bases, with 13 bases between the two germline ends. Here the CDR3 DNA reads TGTGCCAACTCAGAGGGGGGCACTGAAGCTTTCTTT. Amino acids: CANSEGGTEAFF.

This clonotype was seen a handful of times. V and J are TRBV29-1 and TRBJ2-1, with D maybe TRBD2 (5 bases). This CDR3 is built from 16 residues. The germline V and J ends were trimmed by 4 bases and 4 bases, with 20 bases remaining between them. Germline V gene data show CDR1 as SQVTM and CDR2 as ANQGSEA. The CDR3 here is CSVAVIWESGYNEQFF. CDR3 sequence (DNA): TGCAGCGTTGCTGTGATTTGGGAGAGTGGGTACAATGAGCAGTTCTTC.

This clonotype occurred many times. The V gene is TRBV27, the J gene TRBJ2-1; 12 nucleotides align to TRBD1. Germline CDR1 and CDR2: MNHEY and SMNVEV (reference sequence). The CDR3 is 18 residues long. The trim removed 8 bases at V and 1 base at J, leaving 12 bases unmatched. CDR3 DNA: TGTGCCAGCTCCCGCCGACCGGGACAGGGGGCGTCCTACAATGAGCAGTTCTTC. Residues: CASSRRPGQGASYNEQFF.

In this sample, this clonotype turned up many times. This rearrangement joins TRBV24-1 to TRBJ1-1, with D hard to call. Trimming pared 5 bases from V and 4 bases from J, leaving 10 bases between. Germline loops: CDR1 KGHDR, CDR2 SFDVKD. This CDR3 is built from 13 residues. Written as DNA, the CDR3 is TGTGCCACCAGTGGCTTGGTTAGCACTGAAGCTTTCTTT. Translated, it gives CATSGLVSTEAFF.

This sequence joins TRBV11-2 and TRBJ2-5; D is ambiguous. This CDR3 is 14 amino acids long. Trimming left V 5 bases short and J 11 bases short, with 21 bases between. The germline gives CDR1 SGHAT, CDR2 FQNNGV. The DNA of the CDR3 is TGTGCCAGCAGCACCTCCGTCAATAGTGAAAGTCAGTACTTC. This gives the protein CASSTSVNSESQYF.

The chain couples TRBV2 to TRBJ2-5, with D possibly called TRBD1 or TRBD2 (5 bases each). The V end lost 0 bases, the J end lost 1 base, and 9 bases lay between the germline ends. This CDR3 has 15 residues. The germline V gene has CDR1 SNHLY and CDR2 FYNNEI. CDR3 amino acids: CASSEAPRGQETQYF. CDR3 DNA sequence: TGTGCCAGCAGTGAAGCCCCGAGGGGCCAAGAGACCCAGTACTTC.

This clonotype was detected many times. In DNA, the CDR3 is TGTGCCAGCAGGATACCGGGACAGCGAAACACCATATATTTT. As protein: CASRIPGQRNTIYF. V usage is TRBV6-2 or TRBV6-3 and J usage is TRBJ1-3; TRBD1 matches 7 bases. Losses at the gene ends were 6 bases for V and 5 bases for J; bases not matched to a gene: 7. CDR1 and CDR2 from the germline V gene are MNHEY and SVGEGT. CDR3 length equals 14 residues.

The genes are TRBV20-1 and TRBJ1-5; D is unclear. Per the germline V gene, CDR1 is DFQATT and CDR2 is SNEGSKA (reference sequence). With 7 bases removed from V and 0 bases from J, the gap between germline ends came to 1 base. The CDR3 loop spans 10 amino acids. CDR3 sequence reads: CSGSNQPQHF. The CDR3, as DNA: TGCAGTGGTAGCAATCAGCCCCAGCATTTT.

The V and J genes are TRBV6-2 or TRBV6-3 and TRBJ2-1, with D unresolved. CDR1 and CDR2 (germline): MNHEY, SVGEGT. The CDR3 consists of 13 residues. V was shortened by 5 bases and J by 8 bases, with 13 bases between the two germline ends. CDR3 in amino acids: CASSPWTRHEQFF. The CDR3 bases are TGTGCCAGCAGTCCGTGGACGCGCCATGAGCAGTTCTTC.

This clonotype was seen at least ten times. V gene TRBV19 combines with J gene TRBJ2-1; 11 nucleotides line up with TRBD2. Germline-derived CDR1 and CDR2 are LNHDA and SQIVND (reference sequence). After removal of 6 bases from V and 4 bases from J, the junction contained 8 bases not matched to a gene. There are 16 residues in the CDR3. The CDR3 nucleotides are TGTGCCAGTAGATCCGGTGGGACTAGCGGATACAATGAGCAGTTCTTC. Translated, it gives CASRSGGTSGYNEQFF.

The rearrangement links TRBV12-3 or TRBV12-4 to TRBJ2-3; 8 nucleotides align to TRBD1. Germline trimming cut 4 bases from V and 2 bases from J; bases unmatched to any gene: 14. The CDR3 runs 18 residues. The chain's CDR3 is CASSSRRRTGITTDTQYF. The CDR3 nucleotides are TGTGCCAGCAGTTCCCGGAGGAGGACAGGGATAACCACAGATACGCAGTATTTT.

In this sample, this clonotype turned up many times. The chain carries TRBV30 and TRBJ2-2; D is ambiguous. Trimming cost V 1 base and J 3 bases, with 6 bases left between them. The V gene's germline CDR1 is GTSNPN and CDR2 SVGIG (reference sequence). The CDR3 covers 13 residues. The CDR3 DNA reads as TGTGCCTGGAGTGGGCCTTACACCGGGGAGCTGTTTTTT. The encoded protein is CAWSGPYTGELFF.

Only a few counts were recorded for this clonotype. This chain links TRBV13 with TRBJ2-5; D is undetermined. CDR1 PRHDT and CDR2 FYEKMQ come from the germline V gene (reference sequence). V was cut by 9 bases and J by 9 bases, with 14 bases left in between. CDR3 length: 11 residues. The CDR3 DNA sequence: TGTGCCAGTGAAGTACTTTCGTCCCAGTACTTC. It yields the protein CASEVLSSQYF.

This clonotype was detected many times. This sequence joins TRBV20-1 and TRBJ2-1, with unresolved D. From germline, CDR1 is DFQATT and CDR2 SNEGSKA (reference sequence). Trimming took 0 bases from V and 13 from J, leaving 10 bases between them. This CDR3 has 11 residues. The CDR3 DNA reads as TGCAGTGCTAGAGATGGTCATTTACAGTTCTTC. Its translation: CSARDGHLQFF.

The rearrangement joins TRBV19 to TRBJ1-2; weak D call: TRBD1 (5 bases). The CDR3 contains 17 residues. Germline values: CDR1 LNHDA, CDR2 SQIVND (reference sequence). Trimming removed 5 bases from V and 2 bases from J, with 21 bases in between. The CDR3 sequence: CASSPPPTFDSNYGYTF. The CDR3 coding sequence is TGTGCCAGTAGTCCACCCCCGACCTTTGACAGCAACTATGGCTACACCTTC.

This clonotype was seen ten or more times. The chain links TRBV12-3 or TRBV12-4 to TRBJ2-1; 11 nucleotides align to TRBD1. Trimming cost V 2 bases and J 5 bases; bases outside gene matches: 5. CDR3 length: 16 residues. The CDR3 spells CASSLRGQGVDNEQFF. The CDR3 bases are TGTGCCAGCAGTTTACGGGGACAGGGGGTGGACAATGAGCAGTTCTTC.

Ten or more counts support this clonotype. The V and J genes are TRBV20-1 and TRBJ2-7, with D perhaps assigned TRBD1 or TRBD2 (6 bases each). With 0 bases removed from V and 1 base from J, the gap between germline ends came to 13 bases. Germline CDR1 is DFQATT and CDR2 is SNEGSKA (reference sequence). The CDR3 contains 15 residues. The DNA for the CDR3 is TGCAGTGCTAGAGATGGGGGGCAGTCTTCCTACGAGCAGTACTTC. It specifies CSARDGGQSSYEQYF.

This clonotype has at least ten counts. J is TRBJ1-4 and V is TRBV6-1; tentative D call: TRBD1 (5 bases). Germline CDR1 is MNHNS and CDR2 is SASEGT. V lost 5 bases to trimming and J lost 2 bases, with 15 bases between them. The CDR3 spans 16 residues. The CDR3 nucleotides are TGTGCCAGCAGTTACAGGACCTTCGCGACTAATGAAAAACTGTTTTTT. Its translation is CASSYRTFATNEKLFF.

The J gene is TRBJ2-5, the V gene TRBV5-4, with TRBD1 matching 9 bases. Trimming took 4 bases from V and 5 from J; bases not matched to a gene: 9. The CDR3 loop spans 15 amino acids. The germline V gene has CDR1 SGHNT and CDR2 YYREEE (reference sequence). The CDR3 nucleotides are TGTGCCAGCAGCCCGACAGGGGGATGGGAGGAGACCCAGTACTTC. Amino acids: CASSPTGGWEETQYF.

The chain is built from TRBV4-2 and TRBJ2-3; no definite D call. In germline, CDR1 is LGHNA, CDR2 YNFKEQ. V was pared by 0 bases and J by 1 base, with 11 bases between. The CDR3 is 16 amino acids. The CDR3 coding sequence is TGTGCCAGCAGCCAAGAATCCTCCCCTCGCACAGATACGCAGTATTTT. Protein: CASSQESSPRTDTQYF.

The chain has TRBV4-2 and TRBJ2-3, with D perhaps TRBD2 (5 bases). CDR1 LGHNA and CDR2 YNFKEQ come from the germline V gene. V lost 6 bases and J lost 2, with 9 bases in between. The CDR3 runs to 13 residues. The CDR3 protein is CASSRETTDTQYF. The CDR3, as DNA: TGTGCCAGCAGTCGGGAAACCACAGATACGCAGTATTTT.